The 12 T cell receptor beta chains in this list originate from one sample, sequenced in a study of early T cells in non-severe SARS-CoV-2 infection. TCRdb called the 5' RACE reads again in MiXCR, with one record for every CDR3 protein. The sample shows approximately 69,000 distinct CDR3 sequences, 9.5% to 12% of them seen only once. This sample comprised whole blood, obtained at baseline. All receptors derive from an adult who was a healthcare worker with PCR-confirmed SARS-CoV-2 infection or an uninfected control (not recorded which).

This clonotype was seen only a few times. CDR3 loop: CASSESRAYEQYF. The DNA for the CDR3 is TGTGCCAGCAGCGAGAGCCGGGCCTACGAGCAGTACTTC. The rearrangement joins TRBV6-6 to TRBJ2-7; D unresolved. The V and J ends lost 6 bases and 2 bases respectively, with 11 bases between them. Per the germline V gene, CDR1 is MNHNY and CDR2 is SVGAGI (reference sequence). There are 13 residues in the CDR3.

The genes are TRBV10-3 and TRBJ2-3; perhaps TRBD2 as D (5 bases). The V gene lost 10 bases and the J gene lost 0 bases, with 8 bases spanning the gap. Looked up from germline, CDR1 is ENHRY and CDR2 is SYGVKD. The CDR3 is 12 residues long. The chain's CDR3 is CATSGSTDTQYF. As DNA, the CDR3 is TGTGCCACAAGCGGCAGCACAGATACGCAGTATTTT.

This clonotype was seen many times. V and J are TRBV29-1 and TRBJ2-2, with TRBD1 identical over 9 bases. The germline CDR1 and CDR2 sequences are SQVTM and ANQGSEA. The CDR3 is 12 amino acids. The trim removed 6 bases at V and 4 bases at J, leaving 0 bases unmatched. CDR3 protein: CSVTGGTGELFF. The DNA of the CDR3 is TGCAGCGTGACAGGGGGCACCGGGGAGCTGTTTTTT.

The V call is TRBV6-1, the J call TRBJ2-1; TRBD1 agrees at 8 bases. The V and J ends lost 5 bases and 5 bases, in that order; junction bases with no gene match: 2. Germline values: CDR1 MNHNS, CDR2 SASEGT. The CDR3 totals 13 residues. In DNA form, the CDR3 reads TGTGCCAGCAGTTGGACAGGGAACAATGAGCAGTTCTTC. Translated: CASSWTGNNEQFF.

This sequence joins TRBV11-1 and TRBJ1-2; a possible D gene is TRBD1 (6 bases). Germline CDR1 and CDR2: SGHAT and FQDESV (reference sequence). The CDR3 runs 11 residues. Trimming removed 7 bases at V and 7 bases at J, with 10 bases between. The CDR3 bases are TGTGCCAGCACGGGGGCGAGTGGCTACACCTTC. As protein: CASTGASGYTF.

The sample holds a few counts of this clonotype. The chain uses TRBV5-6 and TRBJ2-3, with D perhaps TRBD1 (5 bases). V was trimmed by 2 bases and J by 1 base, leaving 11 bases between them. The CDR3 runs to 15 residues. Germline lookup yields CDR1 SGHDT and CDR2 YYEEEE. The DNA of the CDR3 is TGTGCCAGCAGCTTTAGGGGTTTAGGCACAGATACGCAGTATTTT. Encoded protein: CASSFRGLGTDTQYF.

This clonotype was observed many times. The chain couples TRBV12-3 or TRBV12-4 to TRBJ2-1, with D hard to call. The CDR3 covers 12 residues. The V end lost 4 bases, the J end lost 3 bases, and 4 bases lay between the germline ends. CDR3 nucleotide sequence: TGTGCCAGCAGTTCGGGCTACAATGAGCAGTTCTTC. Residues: CASSSGYNEQFF.

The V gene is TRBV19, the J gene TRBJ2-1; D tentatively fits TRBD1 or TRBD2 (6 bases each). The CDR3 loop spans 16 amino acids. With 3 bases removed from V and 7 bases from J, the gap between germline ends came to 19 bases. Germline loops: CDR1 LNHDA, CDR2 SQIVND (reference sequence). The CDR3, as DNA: TGTGCCAGTAGTATCTCCCAACAGGGAGGAAGGAATGAGCAGTTCTTC. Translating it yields CASSISQQGGRNEQFF.

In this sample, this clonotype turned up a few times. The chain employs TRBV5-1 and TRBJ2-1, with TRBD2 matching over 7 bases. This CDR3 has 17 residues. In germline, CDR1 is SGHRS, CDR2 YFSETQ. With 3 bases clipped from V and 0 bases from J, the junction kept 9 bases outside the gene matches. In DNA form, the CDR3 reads TGCGCCAGCAGCTGGACGGGCGGGGGAACCTCCTACAATGAGCAGTTCTTC. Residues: CASSWTGGGTSYNEQFF.

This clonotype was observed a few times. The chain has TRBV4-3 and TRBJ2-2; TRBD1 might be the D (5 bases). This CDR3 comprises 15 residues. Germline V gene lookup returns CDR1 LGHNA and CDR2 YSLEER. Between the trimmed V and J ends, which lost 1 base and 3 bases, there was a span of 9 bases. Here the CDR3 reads CASSQVGRDTGELFF. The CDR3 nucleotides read TGCGCCAGCAGCCAAGTGGGGCGAGACACCGGGGAGCTGTTTTTT.

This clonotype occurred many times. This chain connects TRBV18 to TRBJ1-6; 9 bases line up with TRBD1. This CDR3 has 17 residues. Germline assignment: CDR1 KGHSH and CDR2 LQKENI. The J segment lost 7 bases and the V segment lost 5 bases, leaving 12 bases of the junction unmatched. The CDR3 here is CASSFNRDRVQNSPLHF. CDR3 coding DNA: TGTGCCAGCTCATTCAACCGGGACAGGGTTCAGAATTCACCCCTCCACTTT.

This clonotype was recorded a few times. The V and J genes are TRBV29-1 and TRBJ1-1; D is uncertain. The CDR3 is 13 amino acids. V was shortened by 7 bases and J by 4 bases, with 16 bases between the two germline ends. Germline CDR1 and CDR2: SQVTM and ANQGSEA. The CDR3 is CSALKGQATEAFF. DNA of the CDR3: TGCAGCGCTCTAAAAGGTCAGGCCACTGAAGCTTTCTTT. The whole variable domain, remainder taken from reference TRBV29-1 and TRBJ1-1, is SAVISQKPSRDICQRGTSLTIQCQVDSQVTMMFWYRQQPGQSLTLIATANQGSEATYESGFVIDKFPISRPNLTFSTLTVSNMSPEDSSIYLCSALKGQATEAFFGQGTRLTVV.